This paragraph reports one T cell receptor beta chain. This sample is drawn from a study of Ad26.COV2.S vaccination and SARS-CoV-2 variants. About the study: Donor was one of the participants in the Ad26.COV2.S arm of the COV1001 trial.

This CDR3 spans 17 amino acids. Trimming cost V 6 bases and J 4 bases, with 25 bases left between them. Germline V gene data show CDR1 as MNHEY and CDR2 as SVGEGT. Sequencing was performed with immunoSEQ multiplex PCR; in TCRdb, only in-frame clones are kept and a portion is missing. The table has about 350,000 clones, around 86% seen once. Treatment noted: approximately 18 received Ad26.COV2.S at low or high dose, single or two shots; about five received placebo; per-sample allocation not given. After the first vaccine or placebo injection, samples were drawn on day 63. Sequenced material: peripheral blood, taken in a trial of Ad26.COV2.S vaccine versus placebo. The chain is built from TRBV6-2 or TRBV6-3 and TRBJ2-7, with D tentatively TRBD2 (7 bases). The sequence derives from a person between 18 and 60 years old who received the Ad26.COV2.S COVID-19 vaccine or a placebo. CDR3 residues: CASSRGLVAGDTYEQYF. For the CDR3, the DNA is TGTGCCAGCAGCAGGGGCTTGGTTGCGGGGGACACGTACGAGCAGTACTTC.